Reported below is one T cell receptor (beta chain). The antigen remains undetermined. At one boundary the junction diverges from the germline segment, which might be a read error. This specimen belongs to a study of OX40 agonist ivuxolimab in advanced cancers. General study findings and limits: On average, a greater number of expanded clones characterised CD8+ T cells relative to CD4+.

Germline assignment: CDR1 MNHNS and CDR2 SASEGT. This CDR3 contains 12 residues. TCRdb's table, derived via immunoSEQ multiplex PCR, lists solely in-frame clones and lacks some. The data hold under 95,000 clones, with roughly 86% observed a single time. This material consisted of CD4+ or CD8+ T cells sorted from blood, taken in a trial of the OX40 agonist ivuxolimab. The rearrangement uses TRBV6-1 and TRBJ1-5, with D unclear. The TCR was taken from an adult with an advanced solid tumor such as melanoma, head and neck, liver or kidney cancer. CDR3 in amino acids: CASGIRNQPRHF. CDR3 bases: TGTGCCAGCGGGATTCGCAATCAGCCCCGGCATTTT.